This is a list of T cell receptor beta chains from one sample in a study of T cell responses to AZD1222 COVID-19 vaccine. Here immunoSEQ multiplex PCR was the method, and the copy in TCRdb shows in-frame clones only, minus some. The data contain 95,000 to 100,000 clones, about 89% of them singletons. The material sequenced was peripheral blood, taken on day 0 of AZD1222 vaccination. These receptors all stem from an adult in good health. Each CDR3 is given with its conserved first and last residue. A D gene is named only where the DNA matches it firmly. Size is stated for part of the rows, as once, few or many counts, or as a class when the clone is expanded.

TRBJ1-4 | . | TRBV19 | TRBD1 | CASRRQGGREKLFF | TGTGCCAGTAGAAGACAGGGGGGTCGCGAAAAACTGTTTTTT
TRBJ1-1 | . | TRBV2 | . | CASEANTEAFF | TGTGCCAGCGAGGCGAACACTGAAGCTTTCTTT
TRBJ2-1 | . | TRBV7-3 | . | CASSTSPGVRNEQFF | TGTGCCAGCAGCACGAGCCCCGGGGTTCGGAATGAGCAGTTCTTC
TRBJ2-1 | . | TRBV7-3 | TRBD2 | CASSPDPSGGAEGNEQFF | TGTGCCAGCAGCCCAGACCCTAGCGGGGGGGCCGAAGGGAATGAGCAGTTCTTC
TRBJ1-2 | . | TRBV7-2 | . | CASSFDVPYGYTF | TGTGCCAGCAGCTTCGACGTACCTTATGGCTACACCTTC
TRBJ1-1 | . | TRBV19 | TRBD1 | CASSKRGLNTEAFF | TGTGCCAGTAGTAAAAGGGGGCTCAACACTGAAGCTTTCTTT
TRBJ1-4 | . | TRBV7-9 | . | CASSLARRGGTNEKLFF | TGTGCCAGCAGCTTAGCCCGGAGGGGAGGAACTAATGAAAAACTGTTTTTT
TRBJ1-6 | . | TRBV6-5 | . | CASRLGQNYNSPLHF | TGTGCCAGCCGATTAGGACAGAACTATAATTCACCCCTCCACTTT
TRBJ2-4 | . | TRBV5-6 | . | CASSSRAKNIQYF | TGTGCCAGCAGCTCTCGGGCCAAAAACATTCAGTACTTC
TRBJ1-2 | . | TRBV6-2/TRBV6-3 | . | CASSQSPNYGYTF | TGTGCCAGCAGCCAGTCACCTAACTATGGCTACACCTTC
TRBJ2-3 | . | TRBV27 | TRBD2 | CASSYRGGAGADTQYF | TGTGCCAGCAGTTACCGCGGGGGAGCCGGAGCAGATACGCAGTATTTT
TRBJ2-7 | . | TRBV18 | . | CASSPQGGSSYEQYF | TGTGCCAGCTCACCACAGGGGGGAAGCTCCTACGAGCAGTACTTC
TRBJ1-6 | . | TRBV28 | . | CASSQNWLSPLHF | TGTGCCAGCAGTCAAAACTGGCTCTCACCCCTCCACTTT
TRBJ2-3 | . | TRBV29-1 | . | CSVRGSQRGSDTQYF | TGCAGCGTCCGCGGGTCCCAGAGGGGATCAGATACGCAGTATTTT
TRBJ2-2 | . | TRBV28 | . | CASSFQRGVTGELFF | TGTGCCAGCAGTTTTCAACGAGGGGTCACCGGGGAGCTGTTTTTT
TRBJ2-5 | . | TRBV7-9 | TRBD1 | CASSPTRDRGQETQYF | TGTGCCAGCAGCCCGACCCGGGACAGGGGGCAAGAGACCCAGTACTTC
TRBJ1-2 | . | TRBV5-1 | . | CASSFQGNYGYTF | TGCGCCAGCAGCTTCCAGGGAAACTATGGCTACACCTTC
TRBJ2-3 | . | TRBV10-3 | TRBD2 | CAIRWGGGSDTQYF | TGTGCCATCAGGTGGGGCGGGGGGAGCGATACGCAGTATTTT
TRBJ1-6 | . | TRBV9 | TRBD1 | CASSAAATGDNSPLHF | TGTGCCAGCAGCGCAGCGGCGACAGGGGATAATTCACCCCTCCACTTT
TRBJ2-1 | . | TRBV5-6 | . | CASSVGGEQFF | TGTGCCAGCAGCGTTGGTGGGGAGCAGTTCTTC
TRBJ1-1 | . | TRBV3-1/TRBV3-2 | . | CASSRSGDAFF | TGTGCCAGCAGCCGTTCGGGGGACGCTTTCTTT
TRBJ2-2 | . | TRBV5-1 | TRBD1 | CASRQDRGGELFF | TGCGCCAGCAGACAAGACAGGGGCGGGGAGCTGTTTTTT
TRBJ1-2 | . | TRBV7-9 | . | CASSLAGVPDGYTF | TGTGCCAGCAGCTTAGCTGGGGTACCCGATGGCTACACCTTC
TRBJ2-1 | . | TRBV4-2 | . | CASSHDLDYNEQFF | TGTGCCAGCAGCCACGACCTAGACTACAATGAGCAGTTCTTC
TRBJ2-2 | once | TRBV29-1 | . | CSVGGGHTGELFF | TGCAGCGTTGGGGGTGGGCACACCGGGGAGCTGTTTTTT
TRBJ2-7 | . | TRBV28 | TRBD2 | CASSSGTSSYEQYF | TGTGCCAGCAGCTCCGGGACTAGCTCCTACGAGCAGTACTTC
TRBJ1-1 | . | TRBV3-1/TRBV3-2 | TRBD1 | CASSQAPGEGAKAFF | TGTGCCAGCAGCCAAGCTCCCGGGGAGGGGGCGAAGGCTTTCTTT
TRBJ2-3 | once | TRBV7-3 | TRBD2 | CASSWRGMTADTQYF | TGTGCCAGCAGTTGGCGGGGGATGACAGCAGATACGCAGTATTTT
TRBJ1-1 | . | TRBV13 | TRBD1 | CASSDRGRNTEAFF | TGTGCCAGCTCAGACAGGGGAAGGAACACTGAAGCTTTCTTT
TRBJ2-3 | once | TRBV28 | . | CASSIGAGWASTDTQYF | TGTGCCAGCAGTATAGGGGCGGGGTGGGCTTCCACAGATACGCAGTATTTT
TRBJ2-1 | . | TRBV2 | . | CASSGTLYNEQFF | TGTGCCAGCTCCGGGACACTCTACAATGAGCAGTTCTTC
TRBJ1-3 | . | TRBV5-1 | . | CASSWGDSFSGNTIYF | TGCGCCAGCAGCTGGGGGGATTCCTTCTCTGGAAACACCATATATTTT
TRBJ2-7 | once | TRBV5-4 | TRBD2 | CASSLLNQGAGYEQYF | TGTGCCAGCAGCTTGCTGAATCAGGGAGCGGGGTACGAGCAGTACTTC
TRBJ2-3 | . | TRBV5-1 | TRBD2 | CASSPGGLADPDTQYF | TGCGCCAGCAGCCCCGGGGGACTAGCCGACCCAGATACGCAGTATTTT
TRBJ2-7 | . | TRBV5-1 | TRBD2 | CASSTGLGGASYEQYF | TGCGCCAGCAGCACCGGACTAGGCGGGGCTTCCTACGAGCAGTACTTC
TRBJ2-7 | . | TRBV4-3 | . | CASSQVYRDEQYF | TGCGCCAGCAGCCAAGTTTACAGGGACGAGCAGTACTTC
TRBJ1-1 | . | TRBV18 | . | CASSPARANTEAFF | TGTGCCAGCTCACCAGCTAGGGCAAACACTGAAGCTTTCTTT
TRBJ2-1 | few | TRBV18 | . | CASSPRQTAYNEQFF | TGTGCCAGCTCACCAAGACAGACCGCCTACAATGAGCAGTTCTTC
TRBJ1-2 | . | TRBV30 | . | CAWSVGLFYTF | TGTGCCTGGAGTGTAGGGCTATTTTACACCTTC
TRBJ1-6 | . | TRBV7-2 | . | CASSPGRASNSPLHF | TGTGCCAGCAGCCCAGGACGGGCCTCTAATTCACCCCTCCACTTT
TRBJ1-2 | . | TRBV20-1 | . | CSALEGNGYTF | TGCAGTGCCCTCGAGGGGAATGGCTACACCTTC
TRBJ2-7 | once | TRBV18 | . | CASSPALGTEYYEQYF | TGTGCCAGCTCACCAGCGTTAGGGACGGAATACTACGAGCAGTACTTC
TRBJ2-2 | . | TRBV3-1/TRBV3-2 | . | CASSQGAPWDTGELFF | TGTGCCAGCAGCCAAGGAGCGCCTTGGGACACCGGGGAGCTGTTTTTT
TRBJ2-7 | . | TRBV6-5 | . | CASSYSPGLSSYEQYF | TGTGCCAGCAGTTACAGCCCGGGACTCAGCTCCTACGAGCAGTACTTC
TRBJ2-2 | . | TRBV2 | . | CASRQLTSFTGELFF | TGTGCCAGCAGACAATTGACTAGTTTCACCGGGGAGCTGTTTTTT
TRBJ1-1 | . | TRBV19 | . | CASRKHEATEAFF | TGTGCCAGTAGGAAACATGAGGCCACTGAAGCTTTCTTT
TRBJ2-4 | . | TRBV4-2 | TRBD1 | CASSTIPGQGSGNIQYF | TGTGCCAGCAGCACTATACCGGGACAGGGGAGTGGAAACATTCAGTACTTC
TRBJ2-7 | . | TRBV6-2/TRBV6-3 | TRBD1 | CASSWTGGSYEQYF | TGTGCCAGCAGTTGGACAGGGGGCTCCTACGAGCAGTACTTC
TRBJ2-2 | . | TRBV5-4 | TRBD2 | CASSPTGGRTGELFF | TGTGCCAGCAGCCCTACGGGGGGGCGAACCGGGGAGCTGTTTTTT
TRBJ2-6 | . | TRBV6-5 | TRBD1 | CASGGQHSGANVLTF | TGTGCCAGCGGGGGACAGCACTCTGGGGCCAACGTCCTGACTTTC
TRBJ1-2 | . | TRBV5-4 | . | CASSTVRQPPNF | TGTGCCAGCAGCACAGTCCGACAGCCCCCCAACTTC
TRBJ1-6 | . | TRBV5-4 | . | CASSWGQGSNSPLHF | TGTGCCAGCAGCTGGGGTCAGGGCTCTAATTCACCCCTCCACTTT
TRBJ2-5 | . | TRBV2 | TRBD2 | CASSVGLAGEETQYF | TGTGCCAGCAGTGTGGGACTAGCGGGGGAAGAGACCCAGTACTTC
TRBJ1-3 | . | TRBV7-2 | TRBD1 | CASSQQTGRGNTIYF | TGTGCCAGCAGCCAACAGACAGGGAGGGGAAACACCATATATTTT
TRBJ1-2 | . | TRBV3-1/TRBV3-2 | . | CASSPLRGWGSTNYGYTF | TGTGCCAGCAGCCCCCTGAGGGGCTGGGGATCGACTAACTATGGCTACACCTTC